The next 22 T cell receptor beta chains were all read from a single sample in a study of monozygotic twins with inflammatory bowel disease. TCRdb reanalyzed the 5' RACE reads and collapses them to one entry per CDR3 protein, without DNA. This table holds 300,000 to 400,000 distinct CDR3 sequences. The sequenced sample was blood. The source is a human donor with ulcerative colitis or Crohn's disease, or a healthy co-twin of an affected twin (not recorded which).

The chain has TRBV7-2 and TRBJ2-7; the TRBD2 assignment by TCRdb is unverifiable without DNA. Germline V gene data show CDR1 as SGHTA and CDR2 as FQGNSA. The CDR3 consists of 15 residues. This chain's CDR3 is CASSRLAGGSYEQYF. Supplemented by reference TRBV7-2 and TRBJ2-7, the full variable domain reads GAGVSQSPSNKVTEKGKDVELRCDPISGHTALYWYRQSLGQGLEFLIYFQGNSAPDKSGLPSDRFSAERTGGSVSTLTIQRTQQEDSAVYLCASSRLAGGSYEQYFGPGTRLTVT.

The chain's CDR3 is CASSHYGLPNTGELFF. This chain connects TRBV6-4 to TRBJ2-2. Germline V gives CDR1 MRHNA, CDR2 SNTAGT. The CDR3 runs 16 residues.

This chain connects TRBV28 to TRBJ2-2. The length of the CDR3 is 15 residues. Germline V CDR1 and CDR2: MDHEN, SYDVKM. The CDR3: CASSPGFPDTGELFF.

V gene TRBV7-9 combines with J gene TRBJ2-2; TCRdb names TRBD1, which stays unverified in the absence of DNA. CDR1 and CDR2 from the germline V gene are SEHNR and FQNEAQ (reference sequence). The CDR3 totals 16 residues. CDR3 amino acids: CASRDGQGAYTGELFF.

J is TRBJ2-2 and V is TRBV5-4; the TCRdb D gene call, TRBD1, has no DNA to confirm it. The CDR3 is 17 amino acids. Germline V CDR1 and CDR2: SGHNT, YYREEE (reference sequence). The CDR3 loop is CASSRPTGSANTGELFF.

V usage is TRBV5-1 and J usage is TRBJ2-2; no DNA is available, so the TRBD2 call from TCRdb remains unchecked. This CDR3 is built from 14 residues. Per germline, CDR1 SGHRS and CDR2 YFSETQ. The CDR3 here is CASSSTSGAGELFF.

V usage is TRBV12-3 or TRBV12-4 and J usage is TRBJ2-1. CDR3 size: 17 residues. The CDR3 reads CASRTLFDGGAYNEQFF.

J is TRBJ2-1 and V is TRBV20-1; TCRdb returns TRBD1, unconfirmable since there is no DNA. The CDR3 is 15 residues long. CDR1 is DFQATT and CDR2 is SNEGSKA in the germline V gene (reference sequence). CDR3 region: CSAILGTASYNEQFF.

V and J are TRBV6-1 and TRBJ2-7; TCRdb proposes TRBD1, but this gene call is untestable without DNA. Germline V gene sequence: CDR1 MNHNS, CDR2 SASEGT. CDR3 length: 15 amino acids. This chain's CDR3 is CASSPGHRNSYEQYF.

The chain joins TRBV29-1 to TRBJ2-1; absent DNA, TCRdb's TRBD2 call cannot be checked. From germline, CDR1 is SQVTM and CDR2 ANQGSEA. The CDR3 is made up of 13 amino acids. CDR3 protein: CSVRPASHNEQFF.

The rearrangement joins TRBV4-1 to TRBJ2-7; TCRdb returns TRBD1, unconfirmable since there is no DNA. The CDR3 runs to 15 residues. Germline-derived CDR1 and CDR2 are MGHRA and YSYEKL. CDR3 in amino acids: CASSQVGRGSDEQYF.

The chain recombines TRBV7-2 with TRBJ1-3. Germline V gene data show CDR1 as SGHTA and CDR2 as FQGNSA. The CDR3 runs to 16 residues. The CDR3: CASSRAIRSSGNTIYF.

Here the CDR3 reads CASSPQGLAPRKNEQFF. This sequence joins TRBV6-1 and TRBJ2-1; TCRdb proposes TRBD2, but this gene call is untestable without DNA. This CDR3 is 17 amino acids long. Per the germline V gene, CDR1 is MNHNS and CDR2 is SASEGT.

CDR3 sequence: CASSFLTLQETQYF. The genes are TRBV12-3 or TRBV12-4 and TRBJ2-5. CDR3 length: 14 amino acids.

This chain links TRBV5-1 with TRBJ2-1; absent DNA, TCRdb's TRBD2 call cannot be checked. CDR1 is SGHRS, CDR2 YFSETQ, per germline. The CDR3 runs 16 residues. The CDR3 spells CASSLGGAGGGNEQFF.

The chain links TRBV5-1 to TRBJ2-2; lacking DNA, the TRBD1 call made by TCRdb goes unchecked. This CDR3 is 16 amino acids long. In germline, CDR1 is SGHRS, CDR2 YFSETQ. The CDR3 sequence: CASSLAGQKNTGELFF.

CDR3 in amino acids: CASVHRRRQGQDQPQHF. The chain carries TRBV2 and TRBJ1-5; TCRdb returns TRBD1, unconfirmable since there is no DNA. This CDR3 has 17 residues. CDR1 and CDR2 from the germline V gene are SNHLY and FYNNEI.

The chain has TRBV27 and TRBJ2-3; the D call of TRBD1 rests on TCRdb alone, since no DNA is present to check it. Germline CDR1 is MNHEY and CDR2 is SMNVEV (reference sequence). This CDR3 is 14 amino acids long. This CDR3 reads CASSSGLAADTQYF.

The rearrangement links TRBV7-2 to TRBJ1-1; lacking DNA, the TRBD1 call made by TCRdb goes unchecked. The CDR3 spans 17 residues. From germline, CDR1 is SGHTA and CDR2 FQGNSA. The CDR3 loop reads CASSLASTGGLVTEAFF.

This chain connects TRBV5-1 to TRBJ2-1; TCRdb's D call of TRBD1 is untestable without DNA. This CDR3 has 14 amino acids. Per germline, CDR1 SGHRS and CDR2 YFSETQ. The CDR3 here is CASSQPTGGNEQFF.

The rearrangement uses TRBV4-1 and TRBJ1-1. Germline V gives CDR1 MGHRA, CDR2 YSYEKL. This CDR3 contains 17 residues. This CDR3 reads CASSQEFFVERNTEAFF.

The V gene is TRBV7-8, the J gene TRBJ1-6; without DNA, the TCRdb call of TRBD1 cannot be checked. Germline values: CDR1 SGHVS, CDR2 FQNEAQ. The CDR3 extends over 15 amino acids. The CDR3 reads CASSLVGTRNSPLHF.